This TCR beta chain was captured in a study of shared clonotypes between healthy human individuals. Produced via immunoSEQ multiplex PCR; TCRdb's table is partial and in-frame only. The sample carries some 900,000 clones, approximately 80% recorded once. The CDR3 has 13 amino acids. The V gene's germline CDR1 is MDHEN and CDR2 SYDVKM. Trimming at V came to 5 bases and at J to 11 bases, leaving 6 bases not matched to a gene. The chain joins TRBV28 to TRBJ1-5, with 10 positions matching TRBD1. The TCR sequence derives from a man aged 18 to 35 in good health. The sample consisted of memory CD4+ T cells sorted from blood. Documented subset: CD45RA-negative fraction. CDR3 in DNA: TGTGCCAGCAGTCCGTCCGGGACAGGGGCCCAGCATTTT. It translates to CASSPSGTGAQHF.